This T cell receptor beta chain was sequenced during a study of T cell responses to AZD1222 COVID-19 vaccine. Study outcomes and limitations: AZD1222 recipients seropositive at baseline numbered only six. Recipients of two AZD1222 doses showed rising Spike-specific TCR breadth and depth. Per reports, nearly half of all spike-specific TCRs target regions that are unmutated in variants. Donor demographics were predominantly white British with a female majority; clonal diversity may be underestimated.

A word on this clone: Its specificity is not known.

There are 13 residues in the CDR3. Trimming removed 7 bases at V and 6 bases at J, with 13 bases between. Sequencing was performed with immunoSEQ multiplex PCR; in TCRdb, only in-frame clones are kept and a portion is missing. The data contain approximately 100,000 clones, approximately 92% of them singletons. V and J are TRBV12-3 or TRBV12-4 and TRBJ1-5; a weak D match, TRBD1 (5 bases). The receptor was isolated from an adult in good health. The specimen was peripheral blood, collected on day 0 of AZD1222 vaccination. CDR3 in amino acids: CASTPGGGQPQHF. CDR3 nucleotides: TGTGCCAGCACCCCTGGGGGGGGTCAGCCCCAGCATTTT.